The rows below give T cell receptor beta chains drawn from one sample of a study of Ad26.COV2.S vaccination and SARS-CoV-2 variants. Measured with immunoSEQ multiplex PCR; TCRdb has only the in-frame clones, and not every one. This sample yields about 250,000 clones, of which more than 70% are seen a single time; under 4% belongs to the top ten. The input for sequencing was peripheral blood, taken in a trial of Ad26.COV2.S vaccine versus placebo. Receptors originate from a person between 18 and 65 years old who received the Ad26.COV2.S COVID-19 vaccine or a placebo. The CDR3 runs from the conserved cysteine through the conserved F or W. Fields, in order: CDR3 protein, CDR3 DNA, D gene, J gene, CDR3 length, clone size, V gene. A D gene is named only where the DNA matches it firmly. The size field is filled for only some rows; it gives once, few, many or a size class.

CDR3aa: CASSSKSGSFTPLGEQFF
CDR3nt: TGTGCCAGCAGTTCTAAAAGCGGGAGTTTTACCCCCCTTGGTGAGCAGTTCTTC
d_gene: TRBD2
j_gene: TRBJ2-1
len: 18
abundance: NA
v_gene: TRBV6-4

CDR3aa: CASSATSGGGSHEQYF
CDR3nt: TGCGCCAGCAGCGCAACTAGCGGGGGAGGGTCCCACGAGCAGTACTTC
d_gene: TRBD2
j_gene: TRBJ2-7
len: 16
abundance: few
v_gene: TRBV5-1

CDR3aa: CASSFRQGLEEQYF
CDR3nt: TGTGCCAGCAGTTTCCGGCAGGGGCTAGAGGAGCAGTACTTC
d_gene: NA
j_gene: TRBJ2-7
len: 14
abundance: NA
v_gene: TRBV28

CDR3aa: CASSPAAPTDTQYF
CDR3nt: TGTGCCAGCTCACCTGCGGCCCCCACAGATACGCAGTATTTT
d_gene: NA
j_gene: TRBJ2-3
len: 14
abundance: NA
v_gene: TRBV18

CDR3aa: CASSKAEKKEETQYF
CDR3nt: TGTGCCAGCAGCAAAGCAGAAAAAAAAGAAGAGACCCAGTACTTC
d_gene: NA
j_gene: TRBJ2-5
len: 15
abundance: NA
v_gene: TRBV21-1

CDR3aa: CASSLILAGNDYNEQFF
CDR3nt: TGTGCCAGCAGCTTGATACTAGCGGGGAACGACTACAATGAGCAGTTCTTC
d_gene: TRBD2
j_gene: TRBJ2-1
len: 17
abundance: NA
v_gene: TRBV7-2

CDR3aa: CASSTLTATGFLDGYTF
CDR3nt: TGTGCCAGTAGTACCTTAACCGCGACAGGGTTCCTCGATGGCTACACCTTC
d_gene: TRBD1
j_gene: TRBJ1-2
len: 17
abundance: NA
v_gene: TRBV19

CDR3aa: CAITRDSGEQYF
CDR3nt: TGTGCCATCACCCGGGACAGCGGCGAGCAGTACTTC
d_gene: TRBD1
j_gene: TRBJ2-7
len: 12
abundance: once
v_gene: TRBV10-3

CDR3aa: CASSFGGVGNEQYF
CDR3nt: TGTGCCAGCAGTTTTGGAGGCGTCGGCAACGAGCAGTACTTC
d_gene: NA
j_gene: TRBJ2-7
len: 14
abundance: NA
v_gene: TRBV27

CDR3aa: CASNYTVGGYTF
CDR3nt: TGTGCCAGCAACTACACCGTGGGAGGCTACACCTTC
d_gene: NA
j_gene: TRBJ1-2
len: 12
abundance: NA
v_gene: TRBV6-5

CDR3aa: CASSQSLNTEAFF
CDR3nt: TGTGCCAGCAGCCAAAGTTTGAACACTGAAGCTTTCTTT
d_gene: NA
j_gene: TRBJ1-1
len: 13
abundance: few
v_gene: TRBV3-1/TRBV3-2

CDR3aa: CASSPPVAGSSYEQYF
CDR3nt: TGTGCCAGCAGCCCTCCCGTGGCGGGGAGCTCCTACGAGCAGTACTTC
d_gene: NA
j_gene: TRBJ2-7
len: 16
abundance: NA
v_gene: TRBV5-4

CDR3aa: CASSLKTGGPTDTQYF
CDR3nt: TGTGCCAGCAGCTTAAAAACGGGAGGTCCCACAGATACGCAGTATTTT
d_gene: TRBD2
j_gene: TRBJ2-3
len: 16
abundance: many
v_gene: TRBV7-8

CDR3aa: CASSAPDRVAFF
CDR3nt: TGTGCCAGCAGCGCCCCGGACAGGGTGGCTTTCTTT
d_gene: TRBD1
j_gene: TRBJ1-1
len: 12
abundance: NA
v_gene: TRBV5-4

CDR3aa: CASSEGTHTEAFF
CDR3nt: TGTGCCAGCAGTGAAGGGACTCACACTGAAGCTTTCTTT
d_gene: NA
j_gene: TRBJ1-1
len: 13
abundance: NA
v_gene: TRBV25-1

CDR3aa: CASSSILSGANVLTF
CDR3nt: TGTGCCAGCAGCAGCATTCTCTCTGGGGCCAACGTCCTGACTTTC
d_gene: NA
j_gene: TRBJ2-6
len: 15
abundance: NA
v_gene: TRBV9

CDR3aa: CASSTTGTFYEQYF
CDR3nt: TGTGCCAGCAGCACCACCGGGACGTTCTACGAGCAGTACTTC
d_gene: NA
j_gene: TRBJ2-7
len: 14
abundance: NA
v_gene: TRBV6-5

CDR3aa: CASSFSRGATNEKLFF
CDR3nt: TGTGCCAGCAGCTTTTCGAGGGGAGCGACTAATGAAAAACTGTTTTTT
d_gene: NA
j_gene: TRBJ1-4
len: 16
abundance: NA
v_gene: TRBV7-9

CDR3aa: CASSASTVNTEAFF
CDR3nt: TGCGCCAGCAGCGCCTCGACGGTGAACACTGAAGCTTTCTTT
d_gene: NA
j_gene: TRBJ1-1
len: 14
abundance: NA
v_gene: TRBV5-1

CDR3aa: CASSAGAGITEAFF
CDR3nt: TGTGCCAGCAGCGCGGGGGCAGGGATCACTGAAGCTTTCTTT
d_gene: NA
j_gene: TRBJ1-1
len: 14
abundance: NA
v_gene: TRBV9

CDR3aa: CASSYMTGGQETQYF
CDR3nt: TGCGCCAGCAGTTACATGACGGGAGGGCAAGAGACCCAGTACTTC
d_gene: TRBD2
j_gene: TRBJ2-5
len: 15
abundance: NA
v_gene: TRBV5-1

CDR3aa: CASSPSVPGLAGGPYNEQFF
CDR3nt: TGCGCCAGCAGCCCCTCAGTACCGGGACTAGCGGGGGGGCCTTACAATGAGCAGTTCTTC
d_gene: TRBD2
j_gene: TRBJ2-1
len: 20
abundance: once
v_gene: TRBV4-3

CDR3aa: CASSLLGRNYGYTF
CDR3nt: TGTGCCAGCAGTTTACTCGGCAGAAACTATGGCTACACCTTC
d_gene: NA
j_gene: TRBJ1-2
len: 14
abundance: NA
v_gene: TRBV27

CDR3aa: CASSEAQARYGYTF
CDR3nt: TGTGCCAGCAGTGAAGCTCAGGCGCGCTATGGCTACACCTTC
d_gene: NA
j_gene: TRBJ1-2
len: 14
abundance: NA
v_gene: TRBV2

CDR3aa: CASSLTGFGYTF
CDR3nt: TGTGCCAGCAGCTTGACGGGTTTTGGCTACACCTTC
d_gene: NA
j_gene: TRBJ1-2
len: 12
abundance: few
v_gene: TRBV5-7

CDR3aa: CASRQGEVGYGYTF
CDR3nt: TGTGCCAGCAGACAGGGGGAGGTGGGCTATGGCTACACCTTC
d_gene: TRBD1
j_gene: TRBJ1-2
len: 14
abundance: once
v_gene: TRBV6-5

CDR3aa: CASSPLRTSGGGDTQYF
CDR3nt: TGTGCCAGCAGCCCCCTCCGGACTAGCGGGGGCGGAGATACGCAGTATTTT
d_gene: TRBD2
j_gene: TRBJ2-3
len: 17
abundance: once
v_gene: TRBV3-1/TRBV3-2

CDR3aa: CASSNGLAGGNEQFF
CDR3nt: TGTGCCAGCAGCAACGGACTAGCGGGGGGAAATGAGCAGTTCTTC
d_gene: TRBD2
j_gene: TRBJ2-1
len: 15
abundance: NA
v_gene: TRBV7-8

CDR3aa: CASSLSATAKIQYF
CDR3nt: TGCGCCAGCAGCTTGAGTGCGACAGCGAAGATTCAGTACTTC
d_gene: NA
j_gene: TRBJ2-7
len: 14
abundance: NA
v_gene: TRBV5-1

CDR3aa: CATSRTTGREYTGELFF
CDR3nt: TGTGCCACCAGCAGAACGACAGGGCGGGAGTACACCGGGGAGCTGTTTTTT
d_gene: NA
j_gene: TRBJ2-2
len: 17
abundance: NA
v_gene: TRBV15

CDR3aa: CASSAAGTGEGEQFF
CDR3nt: TGTGCCAGCAGCGCAGCCGGGACAGGGGAGGGTGAGCAGTTCTTC
d_gene: TRBD1
j_gene: TRBJ2-1
len: 15
abundance: NA
v_gene: TRBV9

CDR3aa: CASSPMGGGQPQHF
CDR3nt: TGTGCCAGCAGCCCGATGGGGGGCGGTCAGCCCCAGCATTTT
d_gene: NA
j_gene: TRBJ1-5
len: 14
abundance: NA
v_gene: TRBV9

CDR3aa: CASSPMHRYTEAFF
CDR3nt: TGTGCCAGCAGCCCGATGCATAGGTACACTGAAGCTTTCTTT
d_gene: NA
j_gene: TRBJ1-1
len: 14
abundance: NA
v_gene: TRBV5-6

CDR3aa: CASSLTQATNTEAFF
CDR3nt: TGTGCCAGCAGCCTCACCCAGGCCACGAACACTGAAGCTTTCTTT
d_gene: NA
j_gene: TRBJ1-1
len: 15
abundance: NA
v_gene: TRBV14

CDR3aa: CASSFLSRVGTEAFF
CDR3nt: TGTGCCAGCAGTTTCCTGAGCAGGGTCGGGACTGAAGCTTTCTTT
d_gene: NA
j_gene: TRBJ1-1
len: 15
abundance: once
v_gene: TRBV11-2

CDR3aa: CASSIGGAGETQYF
CDR3nt: TGTGCCAGTAGTATTGGGGGGGCGGGAGAGACCCAGTACTTC
d_gene: NA
j_gene: TRBJ2-5
len: 14
abundance: NA
v_gene: TRBV19

CDR3aa: CASSVGASGGANEQYF
CDR3nt: TGTGCCAGCAGCGTAGGGGCTAGCGGGGGGGCTAACGAGCAGTACTTC
d_gene: TRBD2
j_gene: TRBJ2-7
len: 16
abundance: NA
v_gene: TRBV9

CDR3aa: CASSVSRSTGELFF
CDR3nt: TGTGCCAGCAGCGTAAGCCGTAGCACCGGGGAGCTGTTTTTT
d_gene: NA
j_gene: TRBJ2-2
len: 14
abundance: NA
v_gene: TRBV9

CDR3aa: CASRGDGGADTQYF
CDR3nt: TGTGCCAGCAGAGGGGACGGCGGGGCAGATACGCAGTATTTT
d_gene: NA
j_gene: TRBJ2-3
len: 14
abundance: NA
v_gene: TRBV2

CDR3aa: CASSRRTGSGTDTQYF
CDR3nt: TGTGCCAGCAGCCGTCGGACAGGGTCGGGCACAGATACGCAGTATTTT
d_gene: TRBD1
j_gene: TRBJ2-3
len: 16
abundance: NA
v_gene: TRBV11-2

CDR3aa: CASSLGVNEKLFF
CDR3nt: TGTGCCAGCAGCCTGGGAGTTAATGAAAAACTGTTTTTT
d_gene: NA
j_gene: TRBJ1-4
len: 13
abundance: NA
v_gene: TRBV3-1/TRBV3-2

CDR3aa: CATSRGGAGNTGELFF
CDR3nt: TGTGCCACCAGCAGAGGGGGGGCCGGTAACACCGGGGAGCTGTTTTTT
d_gene: NA
j_gene: TRBJ2-2
len: 16
abundance: NA
v_gene: TRBV15

CDR3aa: CASSLGGNHNEQFF
CDR3nt: TGCGCCAGCAGCTTGGGAGGGAACCACAATGAGCAGTTCTTC
d_gene: NA
j_gene: TRBJ2-1
len: 14
abundance: NA
v_gene: TRBV5-1

CDR3aa: CASRAGGYYNEQFF
CDR3nt: TGTGCCAGCAGGGCCGGGGGGTATTACAATGAGCAGTTCTTC
d_gene: TRBD2
j_gene: TRBJ2-1
len: 14
abundance: NA
v_gene: TRBV5-4

CDR3aa: CASSLALAGGLEQYF
CDR3nt: TGCGCCAGCAGCTTGGCCCTAGCGGGAGGGCTTGAGCAGTACTTC
d_gene: TRBD2
j_gene: TRBJ2-7
len: 15
abundance: NA
v_gene: TRBV5-1

CDR3aa: CASSSLWLDYGYTF
CDR3nt: TGTGCCAGCAGCTCCCTATGGTTAGACTATGGCTACACCTTC
d_gene: NA
j_gene: TRBJ1-2
len: 14
abundance: NA
v_gene: TRBV7-9

CDR3aa: CASSFKAGALNTEAFF
CDR3nt: TGTGCCAGCAGTTTTAAGGCAGGGGCCTTGAACACTGAAGCTTTCTTT
d_gene: NA
j_gene: TRBJ1-1
len: 16
abundance: NA
v_gene: TRBV27

CDR3aa: CASSQDRISGGTDTQYF
CDR3nt: TGTGCCAGCAGCCAAGATCGTATTAGCGGGGGCACAGATACGCAGTATTTT
d_gene: TRBD2
j_gene: TRBJ2-3
len: 17
abundance: NA
v_gene: TRBV4-2